The 27 T cell receptor beta chains below were found in one sample sequenced in a study of blood T cell repertoires in COVID-19. The data were produced by immunoSEQ multiplex PCR, yet TCRdb's version contains in-frame clones alone and is incomplete. Here the sample spans around 300,000 clones, roughly 91% being singletons. The sample was PBMCs or T cells enriched from blood (not recorded which). All receptors derive from a woman between 55 and 75 years old who had recovered from COVID-19.

This clone was seen only once. The chain joins TRBV7-9 to TRBJ1-4; D is unclear. The CDR3 consists of 11 residues. Trimming stripped 8 bases from V and 12 bases from J, with 13 bases between. Germline V gene lookup returns CDR1 SEHNR and CDR2 FQNEAQ (reference sequence). The CDR3 DNA follows: TGTGCCAGCCGAACCTCCGGTCAACTGTTTTTT. It yields the protein CASRTSGQLFF.

CDR3 residues: CASSSRPVQETQYF. CDR3 in DNA: TGTGCCAGCAGCTCGAGGCCCGTCCAAGAGACCCAGTACTTC. V usage is TRBV5-6 and J usage is TRBJ2-5; D is unresolved. Looked up from germline, CDR1 is SGHDT and CDR2 is YYEEEE. V was pared by 3 bases and J by 1 base, with 10 bases between. The CDR3 is made up of 14 amino acids.

The chain has TRBV12-3 or TRBV12-4 and TRBJ1-2, with 7 bases that match TRBD1. The CDR3 has 13 amino acids. The ends lost 1 base at V and 5 bases at J; junction bases unmatched: 1. The chain's CDR3 is CASSLETGYGYTF. CDR3 bases: TGTGCCAGCAGTTTAGAGACAGGGTATGGCTACACCTTC.

The chain recombines TRBV3-1 (or the pseudogene TRBV3-2) with TRBJ2-1; 8 nucleotides line up with TRBD2. Germline CDR1 and CDR2: LGHDT and YNNKEL (reference sequence). The CDR3 length is 16 residues. Germline trimming cut 4 bases from V and 0 bases from J; bases unmatched to any gene: 5. The CDR3 sequence is CASSPPTSGSYNEQFF. Here the CDR3 DNA reads TGTGCCAGCAGCCCCCCTACTAGCGGCTCCTACAATGAGCAGTTCTTC.

This chain connects TRBV7-3 to TRBJ2-1, with D perhaps matching TRBD2 (5 bases). CDR1 is SGHTA and CDR2 is FQGTGA in the germline V gene. V was shortened by 2 bases and J by 7 bases, with 9 bases between the two germline ends. This CDR3 has 13 amino acids. CDR3 region: CASSLGLLNEQFF. For the CDR3, the DNA is TGTGCCAGCAGCTTAGGACTTTTGAATGAGCAGTTCTTC.

This clone occurred once. The chain is built from TRBV9 and TRBJ2-1; 8 bases map to TRBD2. From germline, CDR1 is SGDLS and CDR2 YYNGEE. V was pared by 7 bases and J by 3 bases, with 9 bases of the junction left unmatched. The CDR3 spans 15 residues. This CDR3 is CASSSGLAVYNEQFF. In DNA, the CDR3 is TGTGCCAGCTCCTCCGGACTAGCCGTCTACAATGAGCAGTTCTTC.

The chain recombines TRBV19 with TRBJ1-4; TRBD1 agrees at 7 bases. This CDR3 has 15 amino acids. Germline assignment: CDR1 LNHDA and CDR2 SQIVND (reference sequence). Trimming at V came to 6 bases and at J to 5 bases, leaving 9 bases not matched to a gene. CDR3: CASRRSGTENEKLFF. As DNA, the CDR3 is TGTGCCAGTAGGAGGTCGGGGACAGAGAATGAAAAACTGTTTTTT.

This chain uses TRBV3-1 (or the pseudogene TRBV3-2) with TRBJ1-2; 8 nucleotides match TRBD1. This CDR3 has 14 amino acids. Per the germline V gene, CDR1 is LGHDT and CDR2 is YNNKEL (reference sequence). V was clipped by 2 bases and J by 3 bases; unmatched bases: 2. CDR3 coding DNA: TGTGCCAGCAGCCAACCGGACAGGGACTATGGCTACACCTTC. Protein product: CASSQPDRDYGYTF.

The chain carries TRBV5-1 and TRBJ1-3, with unresolved D. CDR3 length: 14 amino acids. Germline V gives CDR1 SGHRS, CDR2 YFSETQ. Trimming cost V 0 bases and J 4 bases, with 8 bases left between them. DNA for the CDR3: TGCGCCAGCAGCTTGGCCGGGTGGGGAAACACCATATATTTT. This encodes CASSLAGWGNTIYF.

The chain uses TRBV7-9 and TRBJ2-5; TRBD2 might be the D (5 bases). Germline V gene lookup returns CDR1 SEHNR and CDR2 FQNEAQ (reference sequence). This CDR3 spans 13 amino acids. V lost 5 bases, J lost 3 bases, and 10 bases lay in between. The DNA of the CDR3 is TGTGCCAGCAGCCAATCGGGGAAAGAGACCCAGTACTTC. It yields the protein CASSQSGKETQYF. Together with reference TRBV7-9 and TRBJ2-5, the CDR3 gives the full variable domain: DTGVSQNPRHKITKRGQNVTFRCDPISEHNRLYWYRQTLGQGPEFLTYFQNEAQLEKSRLLSDRFSAERPKGSFSTLEIQRTEQGDSAMYLCASSQSGKETQYFGPGTRLLVL.

This rearrangement joins TRBV7-9 to TRBJ1-2; possible D gene TRBD1, 6 bases. Deletions cut 5 bases from V and 8 bases from J, with 21 bases between. Germline-derived CDR1 and CDR2 are SEHNR and FQNEAQ (reference sequence). The CDR3 length is 15 residues. The CDR3: CASSPHTGRRKGYTF. The CDR3 DNA sequence: TGTGCCAGCAGCCCGCATACAGGGCGTCGTAAGGGCTACACCTTC.

The chain links TRBV11-2 to TRBJ2-7; 9 bases map to TRBD1. The CDR3 extends over 15 amino acids. Per the germline V gene, CDR1 is SGHAT and CDR2 is FQNNGV. Trimming took 5 bases from V and 4 from J; bases not matched to a gene: 9. The CDR3 spells CASSLPGTGNYEQYF. The DNA of the CDR3 is TGTGCCAGCAGCCTCCCCGGGACAGGGAATTACGAGCAGTACTTC.

Concerning this clone itself: Other nucleotide sequences in the sample specify the same CDR3. The V call is TRBV5-1, the J call TRBJ1-1, with D perhaps TRBD1 (5 bases). The length of the CDR3 is 14 residues. Per germline, CDR1 SGHRS and CDR2 YFSETQ. Trimming took 3 bases from V and 2 from J, leaving 11 bases between them. The CDR3 loop is CASSSDRGNTEAFF. As DNA, the CDR3 is TGCGCCAGCAGCTCTGACAGAGGCAACACTGAAGCTTTCTTT.

The chain recombines TRBV3-1 (or the pseudogene TRBV3-2) with TRBJ2-3, with TRBD1 identical over 10 bases. This CDR3 contains 15 residues. Germline lookup yields CDR1 LGHDT and CDR2 YNNKEL (reference sequence). V shed 3 bases and J 1 base; nucleotides not matched to a gene: 1. In nucleotides, the CDR3 is TGTGCCAGCAGCCACGGGACAGGGGGCACAGATACGCAGTATTTT. Amino acid sequence: CASSHGTGGTDTQYF.

The chain links TRBV5-4 to TRBJ2-1; possible D gene TRBD1, 6 bases. Germline CDR1 and CDR2: SGHNT and YYREEE (reference sequence). Trimming shortened V by 0 bases and J by 7 bases, and 11 bases separated the two germline ends. The CDR3 length is 14 residues. CDR3 in amino acids: CASSLGGPENEQFF. The DNA for the CDR3 is TGTGCCAGCAGCTTGGGGGGGCCGGAAAATGAGCAGTTCTTC.

A single count supports this clone. This chain connects TRBV2 to TRBJ1-5; 8 bases fit TRBD1. The CDR3 sequence is 14 residues long. Germline loops: CDR1 SNHLY, CDR2 FYNNEI. Unmatched junction bases numbered 8, after V lost 9 bases and J lost 4 bases. CDR3 loop: CASLQGEPNQPQHF. In nucleotides, the CDR3 is TGTGCCAGTCTACAGGGGGAACCTAATCAGCCCCAGCATTTT.

This chain joins TRBV14 and TRBJ2-1; D possibly corresponds to TRBD2 (7 bases). This CDR3 is built from 20 residues. Trimming removed 3 bases from V and 5 bases from J, with 29 bases in between. Germline values: CDR1 SGHDN, CDR2 FVKESK. This CDR3 reads CASSHINQGSRTRGHNEQFF. DNA of the CDR3: TGTGCCAGCAGCCACATAAATCAGGGGTCTCGGACTAGGGGCCACAATGAGCAGTTCTTC.

The rearrangement joins TRBV20-1 to TRBJ2-2, with D possibly TRBD2 on 6 matching bases. This CDR3 is built from 11 residues. CDR1 and CDR2 (germline): DFQATT, SNEGSKA (reference sequence). V lost 5 bases, J lost 12 bases, and 13 bases lay in between. In nucleotides, the CDR3 is TGCAGTGCTCCCGCTGGGGGGAAGCTGTTTTTT. Translation: CSAPAGGKLFF.

This clone was counted a few times. This rearrangement joins TRBV7-9 to TRBJ2-7; D not certain. Trimming cost V 5 bases and J 4 bases, with 6 bases left between them. Germline-derived CDR1 and CDR2 are SEHNR and FQNEAQ (reference sequence). The CDR3 length is 11 residues. CDR3 in amino acids: CASSLEYEQYF. In DNA form, the CDR3 reads TGTGCCAGCAGCCTCGAGTACGAGCAGTACTTC.

The rearrangement links TRBV19 to TRBJ1-5; 9 nucleotides agree with TRBD1. V shed 5 bases and J 0 bases; nucleotides not matched to a gene: 5. CDR3 length: 16 residues. Germline V CDR1 and CDR2: LNHDA, SQIVND (reference sequence). The CDR3 region is CASSRQGQGSNQPQHF. Written as DNA, the CDR3 is TGTGCCAGTAGTCGACAGGGACAGGGTAGCAATCAGCCCCAGCATTTT. Full variable domain (remainder filled in from reference TRBV19 and TRBJ1-5): DGGITQSPKYLFRKEGQNVTLSCEQNLNHDAMYWYRQDPGQGLRLIYYSQIVNDFQKGDIAEGYSVSREKKESFPLTVTSAQKNPTAFYLCASSRQGQGSNQPQHFGDGTRLSIL.

The genes are TRBV6-2 or TRBV6-3 and TRBJ2-5; TRBD2 matches at 9 bases. CDR1 MNHEY and CDR2 SVGEGT come from the germline V gene. V lost 2 bases, J lost 5 bases, and 6 bases stayed unmatched. The CDR3 loop spans 15 amino acids. The CDR3 is CASSYKAGGVETQYF. CDR3 nucleotides: TGTGCCAGCAGTTACAAAGCGGGGGGCGTGGAGACCCAGTACTTC.

This clone has more than one count but fewer than ten. The chain employs TRBV9 and TRBJ1-1; no reliable D call. Trimming removed 7 bases at V and 4 bases at J, with 14 bases between. The CDR3 consists of 13 residues. Germline CDR1 and CDR2: SGDLS and YYNGEE. This CDR3 reads CASLAGGPTEAFF. The CDR3 bases are TGTGCCAGCCTAGCGGGTGGTCCCACTGAAGCTTTCTTT. The complete variable domain, with remaining parts taken from reference TRBV9 and TRBJ1-1, reads DSGVTQTPKHLITATGQRVTLRCSPRSGDLSVYWYQQSLDQGLQFLIQYYNGEERAKGNILERFSAQQFPDLHSELNLSSLELGDSALYFCASLAGGPTEAFFGQGTRLTVV.

This chain connects TRBV9 to TRBJ1-1; D might be TRBD1 (5 bases). Trimming removed 4 bases at V and 4 bases at J, with 17 bases between. The V gene's germline CDR1 is SGDLS and CDR2 YYNGEE. The CDR3 sequence is 15 residues long. The CDR3 DNA reads TGTGCCAGCAGCCCGCATGCGGGGACCGGCACTGAAGCTTTCTTT. This codes for CASSPHAGTGTEAFF. Variable domain in full (rest from reference TRBV9 and TRBJ1-1): DSGVTQTPKHLITATGQRVTLRCSPRSGDLSVYWYQQSLDQGLQFLIQYYNGEERAKGNILERFSAQQFPDLHSELNLSSLELGDSALYFCASSPHAGTGTEAFFGQGTRLTVV.

The chain combines TRBV5-4 with TRBJ2-7; 8 bases match TRBD2. The CDR3 consists of 14 residues. J gave up 7 bases and V 0 bases, and 6 bases lay outside the gene matches. Germline V gene sequence: CDR1 SGHNT, CDR2 YYREEE (reference sequence). CDR3 DNA: TGTGCCAGCAGCTTGGGGGGCGCGGGAGGAGAGCAGTACTTC. Translation gives CASSLGGAGGEQYF.

The chain uses TRBV28 and TRBJ1-2; 10 nucleotides agree with TRBD1. Trimming removed 5 bases from V and 3 bases from J; junction bases left unmatched: 12. The CDR3 sequence is 17 residues long. Germline CDR1 MDHEN, CDR2 SYDVKM. The DNA of the CDR3 is TGTGCCAGCAGTACGATGACAGGGGGCAGGTTTCACTATGGCTACACCTTC. This encodes CASSTMTGGRFHYGYTF.

The chain is built from TRBV23-1 and TRBJ2-7, with a tentative D call TRBD2 (6 bases). TRBV23-1 carries the ORF label, with uncertain function. Trimming stripped 4 bases from V and 6 bases from J, with 16 bases between. The CDR3 covers 14 residues. The CDR3 region has the DNA TGCGCCAGCAGTCCCGGGACTCTTTCGGGCGAGCAGTACTTC. Translated, it gives CASSPGTLSGEQYF.

The DNA for the CDR3 is TGTGCCAGTAGGACTACCGGGACAGGGCTTGGAAACACCATATATTTT. This codes for CASRTTGTGLGNTIYF. This chain connects TRBV19 to TRBJ1-3; 9 bases agree with TRBD1. Germline V gene data show CDR1 as LNHDA and CDR2 as SQIVND (reference sequence). The CDR3 is made up of 16 amino acids. Trimming at V came to 6 bases and at J to 3 bases, leaving 9 bases not matched to a gene.